Detailed here is one T cell receptor beta chain. This specimen includes other DNA sequences encoding the same CDR3. This specimen belongs to a study of blood T cell repertoires in COVID-19. Overall study: PBMCs, B-cell-depleted T cells, or T cells were the source of the cDNA or gDNA that made up the material.

CDR3 length equals 14 residues. Germline V CDR1 and CDR2: ENHRY, SYGVKD. After removal of 6 bases from V and 1 base from J, the junction contained 5 bases not matched to a gene. Per the original methods: Amplified reference gene primers provided the basis for estimating nucleated cell counts. Assay used: immunoSEQ multiplex PCR; TCRdb lists only in-frame clones, some missing. The V and J calls and clone size come from that table; D and trimming were worked out from the DNA. Among some 140,000 clones, around 85% were seen once, and the ten largest hold 0.55% to 0.75%. This TCR derives from a man aged 60 to 75 with COVID-19, enrolled during active disease. The rearrangement links TRBV10-3 to TRBJ2-5; 7 bases fit TRBD1. Source material: peripheral blood. The CDR3 DNA sequence: TGTGCCATCAGCCGGACAGGAGGCCAAGAGACCCAGTACTTC. Its translation is CAISRTGGQETQYF.